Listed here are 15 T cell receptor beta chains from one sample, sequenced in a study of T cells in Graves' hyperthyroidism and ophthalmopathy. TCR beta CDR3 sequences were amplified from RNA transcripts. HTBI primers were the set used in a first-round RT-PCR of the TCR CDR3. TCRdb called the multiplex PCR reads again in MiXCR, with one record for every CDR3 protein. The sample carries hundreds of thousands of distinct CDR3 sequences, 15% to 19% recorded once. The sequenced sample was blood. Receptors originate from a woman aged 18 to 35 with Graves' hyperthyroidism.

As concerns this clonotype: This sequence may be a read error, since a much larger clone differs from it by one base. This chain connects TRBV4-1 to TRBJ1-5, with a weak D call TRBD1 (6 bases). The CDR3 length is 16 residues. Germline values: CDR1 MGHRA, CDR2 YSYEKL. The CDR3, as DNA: TGCGCCAGCAGCCAATTCCAGGGGCTCCACAATCAGCTCCAGCATTTT. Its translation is CASSQFQGLHNQLQHF.

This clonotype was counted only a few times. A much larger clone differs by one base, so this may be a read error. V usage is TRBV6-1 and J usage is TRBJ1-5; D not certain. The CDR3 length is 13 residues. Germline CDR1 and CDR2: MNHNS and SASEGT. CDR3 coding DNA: TGTGCCAGCAGCGACGGTAGCTATCAGCCCCAGCATTTT. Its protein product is CASSDGSYQPQHF.

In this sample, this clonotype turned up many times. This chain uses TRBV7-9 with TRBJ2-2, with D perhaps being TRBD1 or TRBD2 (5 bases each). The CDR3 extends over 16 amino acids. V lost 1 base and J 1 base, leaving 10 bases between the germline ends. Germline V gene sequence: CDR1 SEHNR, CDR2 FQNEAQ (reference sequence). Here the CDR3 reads CASSLDGGKNTGELFF. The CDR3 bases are TGTGCCAGCAGCTTAGATGGGGGAAAGAACACCGGGGAGCTGTTTTTT.

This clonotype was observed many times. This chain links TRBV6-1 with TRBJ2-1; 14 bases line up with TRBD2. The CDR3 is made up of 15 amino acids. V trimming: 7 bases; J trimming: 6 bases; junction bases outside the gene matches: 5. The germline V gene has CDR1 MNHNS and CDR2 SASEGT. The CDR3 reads CASTPGLAGANEQFF. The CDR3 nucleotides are TGTGCCAGCACCCCGGGACTAGCGGGAGCCAATGAGCAGTTCTTC.

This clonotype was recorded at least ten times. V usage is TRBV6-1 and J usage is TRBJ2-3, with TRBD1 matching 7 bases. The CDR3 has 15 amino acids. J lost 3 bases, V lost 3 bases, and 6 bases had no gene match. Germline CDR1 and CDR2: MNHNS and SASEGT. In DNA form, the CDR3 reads TGTGCCAGCAGTGACCGGGACAGAGCAACAGATACGCAGTATTTT. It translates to CASSDRDRATDTQYF.

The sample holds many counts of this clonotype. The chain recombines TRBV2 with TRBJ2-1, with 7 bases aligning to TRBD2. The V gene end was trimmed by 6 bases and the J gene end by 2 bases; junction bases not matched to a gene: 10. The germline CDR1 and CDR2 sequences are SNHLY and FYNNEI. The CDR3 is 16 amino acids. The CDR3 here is CASRQRLAAPYNEQFF. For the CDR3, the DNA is TGTGCCAGCAGGCAGCGCCTAGCGGCCCCCTACAATGAGCAGTTCTTC.

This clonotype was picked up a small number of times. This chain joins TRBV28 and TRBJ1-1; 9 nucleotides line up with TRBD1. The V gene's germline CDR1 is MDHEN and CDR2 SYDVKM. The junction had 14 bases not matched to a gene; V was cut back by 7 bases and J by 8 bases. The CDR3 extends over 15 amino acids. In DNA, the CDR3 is TGTGCCAGCATAATCAGGACAGGGGTTGAAACAGAAGCTTTCTTT. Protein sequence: CASIIRTGVETEAFF. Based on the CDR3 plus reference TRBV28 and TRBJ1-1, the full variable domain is DVKVTQSSRYLVKRTGEKVFLECVQDMDHENMFWYRQDPGLGLRLIYFSYDVKMKEKGDIPEGYSVSREKKERFSLILESASTNQTSMYLCASIIRTGVETEAFFGQGTRLTVV.

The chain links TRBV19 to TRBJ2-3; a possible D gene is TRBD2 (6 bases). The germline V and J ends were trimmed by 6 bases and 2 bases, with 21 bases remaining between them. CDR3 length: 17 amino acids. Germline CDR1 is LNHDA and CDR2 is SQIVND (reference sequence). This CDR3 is CASSDQGGDLTTDTQYF. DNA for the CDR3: TGTGCCAGTAGCGACCAGGGAGGTGACTTGACCACAGATACGCAGTATTTT.

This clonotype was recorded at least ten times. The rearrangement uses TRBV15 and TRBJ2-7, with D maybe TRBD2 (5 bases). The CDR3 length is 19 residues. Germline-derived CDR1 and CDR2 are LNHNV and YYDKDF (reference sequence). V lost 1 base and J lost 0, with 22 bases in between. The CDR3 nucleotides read TGTGCCACCAGCAGAGGCCCCGAGGGCGGAGCTCGTAGCTCCTACGAGCAGTACTTC. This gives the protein CATSRGPEGGARSSYEQYF.

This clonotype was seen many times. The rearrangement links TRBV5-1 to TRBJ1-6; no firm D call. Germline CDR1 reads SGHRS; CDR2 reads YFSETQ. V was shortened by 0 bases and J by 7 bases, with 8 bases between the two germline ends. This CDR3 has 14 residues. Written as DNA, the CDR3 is TGCGCCAGCAGCTTGGGGACTGCCAATTCACCCCTCCACTTT. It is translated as CASSLGTANSPLHF.

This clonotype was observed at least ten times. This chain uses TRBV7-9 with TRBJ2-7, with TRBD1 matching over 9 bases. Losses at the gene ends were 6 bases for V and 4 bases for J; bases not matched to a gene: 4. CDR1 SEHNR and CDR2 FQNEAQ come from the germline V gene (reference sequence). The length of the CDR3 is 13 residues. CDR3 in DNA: TGTGCCAGCAGAGCGACAGGGGGTTACGAGCAGTACTTC. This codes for CASRATGGYEQYF.

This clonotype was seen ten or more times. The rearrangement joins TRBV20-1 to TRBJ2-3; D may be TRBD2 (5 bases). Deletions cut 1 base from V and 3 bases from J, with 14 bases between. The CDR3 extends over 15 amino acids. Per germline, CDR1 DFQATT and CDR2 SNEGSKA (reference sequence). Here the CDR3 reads CSARGAGGSTDTQYF. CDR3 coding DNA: TGCAGTGCTAGAGGTGCGGGCGGTTCAACAGATACGCAGTATTTT.

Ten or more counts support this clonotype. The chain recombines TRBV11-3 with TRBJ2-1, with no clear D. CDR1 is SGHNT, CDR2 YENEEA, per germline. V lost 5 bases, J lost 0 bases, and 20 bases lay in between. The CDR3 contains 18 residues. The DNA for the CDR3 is TGTGCCAGCAGCCCCGGTCCCGAAACTAAAAGCTCCTACAATGAGCAGTTCTTC. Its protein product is CASSPGPETKSSYNEQFF.

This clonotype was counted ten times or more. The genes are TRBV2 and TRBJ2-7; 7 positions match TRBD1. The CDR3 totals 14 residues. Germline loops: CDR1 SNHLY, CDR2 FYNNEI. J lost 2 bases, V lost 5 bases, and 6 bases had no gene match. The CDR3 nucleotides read TGTGCCAGCAGTTTCCTTGACAGGGCCTACGAGCAGTACTTC. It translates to CASSFLDRAYEQYF. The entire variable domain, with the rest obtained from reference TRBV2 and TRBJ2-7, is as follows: EPEVTQTPSHQVTQMGQEVILRCVPISNHLYFYWYRQILGQKVEFLVSFYNNEISEKSEIFDDQFSVERPDGSNFTLKIRSTKLEDSAMYFCASSFLDRAYEQYFGPGTRLTVT.

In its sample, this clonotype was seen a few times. The DNA for the CDR3 is TGTGCCAGTAGTATACTAGCGGGACAAGCAGATACGCAGTATTTT. This sequence encodes CASSILAGQADTQYF. The chain has TRBV19 and TRBJ2-3, with 9 nucleotides matching TRBD2. Germline trimming cut 2 bases from V and 4 bases from J; bases unmatched to any gene: 4. Per germline, CDR1 LNHDA and CDR2 SQIVND (reference sequence). This CDR3 contains 15 residues.